This TCR beta chain originates from a study of blood T cell repertoires in COVID-19. Study-wide background: Acute-phase and convalescent COVID-19 samples originated in the United States, Italy and Spain. PBMCs, B-cell-depleted T cells, or T cells provided the cDNA or gDNA that made up the material.

Per the germline V gene, CDR1 is SQVTM and CDR2 is ANQGSEA. Trimming removed 6 bases from V and 6 bases from J, with 18 bases in between. The CDR3 totals 14 residues. This clone was picked up a small number of times. Profiled with immunoSEQ multiplex PCR; TCRdb holds only in-frame clones, not every one. This sample has about 270,000 clones; approximately 86% occur once, and the top ten carry around 10%. Sequencing was done on a sample of peripheral blood. This chain connects TRBV29-1 to TRBJ1-5, with a weak D call TRBD1 (5 bases). The TCR originated in a man aged 35-49 years who had recovered from COVID-19. As DNA, the CDR3 is TGCAGCGTCGTGGACAAGGGCTTAGGTCAGCCCCAGCATTTT. Protein product: CSVVDKGLGQPQHF.